This T cell receptor beta chain was sequenced in a study of response to subunit inactivated influenza vaccine. The study, taken as a whole, reports: Only a handful of new T cells, the authors suggested, are recruited with each seasonal influenza vaccination.

CDR3 size: 13 residues. The germline CDR1 and CDR2 sequences are DFQATT and SNEGSKA (reference sequence). This clonotype has a handful of counts. As yet, its antigen is unknown. TCRdb re-derived calls from the RT-PCR reads in MiXCR, one entry per CDR3 protein. The sample carries a few hundred thousand distinct CDR3 sequences, about 14% recorded once. The material sequenced was PBMCs from blood, taken 11 to 12 days after vaccination. This TCR derives from a man aged 45-65 years who received an inactivated influenza vaccine. This chain joins TRBV20-1 and TRBJ2-7; 7 bases line up with TRBD1. The CDR3 nucleotides read TGCAGCGCCAGGGGCAGGGGGAGATACGAGCAGTACTTC. It specifies CSARGRGRYEQYF.